This TCR beta chain was captured in a study of CD8 T cell repertoires and HIV-1 epitope variants. Study information: Twenty-five autologous and known Gag and Nef epitope variant peptides each stimulated T cells separately. Tested: three Gag epitope families, Nef HW9 and YT9. Regarding the study as a whole: The TAALDMSHF plasma variant had no responses, unlike KF9 (about 5 clonotypes) and HW9 (one).

The V and J ends lost 1 base and 0 bases, in that order; junction bases with no gene match: 9. The CDR3 loop spans 18 amino acids. CDR1 and CDR2 from the germline V gene are SGHDT and YYEEEE. On the immunoSEQ platform, TCR beta CDR3s were sequenced at survey depth. Generated by immunoSEQ multiplex PCR, the TCRdb table keeps only in-frame clones and is missing some. The data contain fewer than 5,500 clones, about 67% of them seen just once; the ten biggest clones take up around 40%. About this clone: Its antigen is undetermined.

The J gene is TRBJ2-2, the V gene TRBV5-6; 7 bases match TRBD1. This sequence originates from a male donor with HIV. The sample taken for sequencing was cultured CD8+ T cells derived from PBMCs. CDR3 amino acids: CASSLLGAGTANTGELFF. DNA of the CDR3: TGTGCCAGCAGCTTGTTAGGAGCCGGGACAGCGAACACCGGGGAGCTGTTTTTT.